This TCR beta chain came from a study of shared clonotypes between healthy human individuals. Turning to the study itself: A couple of women and a few men aged 18 to 49 made up the donors. Broader study findings: Naive CD4 clonotypes were shared across several donors at 4.5% to 6.5%.

A word on this clone: No antigen is known for it.

From germline, CDR1 is MDHEN and CDR2 SYDVKM. J was trimmed by 2 bases and V by 3 bases; bases with no gene match: 4. CDR3 length: 15 amino acids. The split of CD4+ cells yielded CD45RA+ naive and CD45RA-negative memory subsets. The assay was run at deep level. The data were produced by immunoSEQ multiplex PCR, yet TCRdb's version contains in-frame clones alone and is incomplete. The table has about 600,000 clones, 95% to 98% seen once; the top ten hold 0.045% to 0.07%. The gene calls are TRBV28 and TRBJ2-1, with 7 bases matching TRBD2. The sequenced material came from naive CD4+ T cells sorted from blood. The sample's subset: CD45RA+ positively selected. This receptor was taken from a woman under 40 in good health. The CDR3, as DNA: TGTGCCAGCAGTTTGGGTGGGAGGGCCTACAATGAGCAGTTCTTC. It codes for CASSLGGRAYNEQFF.